This T cell receptor beta chain was recorded in a study of human T cells and chemical hapten exposure. At the level of the study: The study traced per-sample TCR yield variation mainly to small differences in pooled library volumes.

Unique molecular identifiers were attached to individual cDNA molecules within the library. In the source study's methods: Samples ranged from roughly 20,000 to 750,000 TCRs, with a median of 95,638. TCRdb re-called the reads through MiXCR, storing one row per CDR3 protein. TCRdb's processing, not the study's, gives the V and J calls here. Seen here are 95,000 to 150,000 distinct CDR3 sequences, 8.5% observed once, and the top ten hold roughly 1.5%. The authors extracted total RNA from unfractionated whole blood. In the case of this clonotype: Its specificity is unknown.

Germline V gives CDR1 SGDLS, CDR2 YYNGEE. The CDR3 extends over 14 amino acids. V was clipped by 3 bases and J by 6 bases; unmatched bases: 6. Study-wide findings and caveats: DPC sensitization did not alter TCRs above 1 in 1000 frequency.

Sample: whole blood. The chain has TRBV9 and TRBJ2-7; the match to TRBD1 covers 10 bases. This clonotype was sampled from a human donor in good health. Some clones in this sample may be carry-over from other donors' samples. In DNA, the CDR3 is TGTGCCAGCAGCGCGGACAGGGGGGTCTCCGAGCAGTACTTC. Translated: CASSADRGVSEQYF.